This entry concerns a single T cell receptor beta chain. Trimming removed 6 bases at V and 6 bases at J, with 15 bases between. The CDR3 has 14 amino acids. CDR1 is MNHEY and CDR2 is SVGAGI in the germline V gene. The sample belongs to a study of blood T cell repertoires in COVID-19. The repertoire was sequenced with immunoSEQ multiplex PCR; TCRdb's copy has only in-frame clones and lacks some. Of under 150,000 clones listed, more than 70% were seen once; the top ten hold 1.5% to 1.9%. The rearrangement links TRBV6-5 to TRBJ2-1; no firm D call. Sequenced input: peripheral blood. This clonotype was obtained from a human donor in a cohort sampled during active COVID-19. The CDR3 is CASRARVFSNEQFF. The CDR3 DNA follows: TGTGCCAGCAGGGCCCGGGTTTTTAGCAATGAGCAGTTCTTC.